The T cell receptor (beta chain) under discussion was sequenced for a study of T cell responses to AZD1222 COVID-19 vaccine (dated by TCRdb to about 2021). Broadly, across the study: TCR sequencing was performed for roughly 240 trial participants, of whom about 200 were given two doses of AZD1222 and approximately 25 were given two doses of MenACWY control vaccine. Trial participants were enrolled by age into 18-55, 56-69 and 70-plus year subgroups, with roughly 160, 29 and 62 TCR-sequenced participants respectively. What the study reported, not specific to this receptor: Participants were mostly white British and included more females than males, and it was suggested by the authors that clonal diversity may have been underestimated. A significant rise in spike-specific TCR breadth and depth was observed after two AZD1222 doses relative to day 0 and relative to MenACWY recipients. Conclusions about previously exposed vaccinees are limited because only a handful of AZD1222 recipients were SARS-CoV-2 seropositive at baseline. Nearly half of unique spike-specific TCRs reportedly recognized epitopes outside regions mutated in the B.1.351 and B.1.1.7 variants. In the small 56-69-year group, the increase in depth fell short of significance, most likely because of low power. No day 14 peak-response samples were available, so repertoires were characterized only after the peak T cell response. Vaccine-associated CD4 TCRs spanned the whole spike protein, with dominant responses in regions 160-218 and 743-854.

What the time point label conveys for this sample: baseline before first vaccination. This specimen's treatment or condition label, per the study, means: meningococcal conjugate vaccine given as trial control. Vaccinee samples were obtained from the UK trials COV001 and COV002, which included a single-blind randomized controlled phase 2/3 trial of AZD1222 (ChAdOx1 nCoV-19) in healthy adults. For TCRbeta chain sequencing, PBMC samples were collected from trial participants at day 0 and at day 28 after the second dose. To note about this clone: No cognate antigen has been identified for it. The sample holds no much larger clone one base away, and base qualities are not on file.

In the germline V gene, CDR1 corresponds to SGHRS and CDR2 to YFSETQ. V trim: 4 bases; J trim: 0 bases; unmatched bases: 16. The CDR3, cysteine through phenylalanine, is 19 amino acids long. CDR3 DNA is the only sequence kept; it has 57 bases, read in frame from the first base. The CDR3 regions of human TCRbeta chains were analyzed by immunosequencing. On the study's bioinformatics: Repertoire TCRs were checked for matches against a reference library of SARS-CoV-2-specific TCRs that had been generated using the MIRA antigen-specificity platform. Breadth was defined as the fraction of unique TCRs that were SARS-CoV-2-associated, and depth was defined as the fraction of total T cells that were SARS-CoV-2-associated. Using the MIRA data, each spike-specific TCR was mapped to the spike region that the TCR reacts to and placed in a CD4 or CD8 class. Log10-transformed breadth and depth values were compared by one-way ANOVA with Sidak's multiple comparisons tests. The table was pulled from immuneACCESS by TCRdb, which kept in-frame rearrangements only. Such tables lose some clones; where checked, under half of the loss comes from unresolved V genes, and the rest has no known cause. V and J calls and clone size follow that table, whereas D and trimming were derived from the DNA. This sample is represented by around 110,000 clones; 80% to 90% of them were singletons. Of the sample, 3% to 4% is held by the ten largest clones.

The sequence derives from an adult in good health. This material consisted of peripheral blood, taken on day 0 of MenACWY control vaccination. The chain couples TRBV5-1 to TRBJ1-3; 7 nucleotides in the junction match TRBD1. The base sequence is TGCGCCAGCAGCCGACTCGTATCCGGACAGGTCACCTCTGGAAACACCATATATTTT. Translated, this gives CASSRLVSGQVTSGNTIYF. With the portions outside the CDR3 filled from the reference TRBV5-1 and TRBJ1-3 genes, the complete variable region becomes KAGVTQTPRYLIKTRGQQVTLSCSPISGHRSVSWYQQTPGQGLQFLFEYFSETQRNKGNFPGRFSGRQFSNSRSEMNVSTLELGDSALYLCASSRLVSGQVTSGNTIYFGEGSWLTVV.